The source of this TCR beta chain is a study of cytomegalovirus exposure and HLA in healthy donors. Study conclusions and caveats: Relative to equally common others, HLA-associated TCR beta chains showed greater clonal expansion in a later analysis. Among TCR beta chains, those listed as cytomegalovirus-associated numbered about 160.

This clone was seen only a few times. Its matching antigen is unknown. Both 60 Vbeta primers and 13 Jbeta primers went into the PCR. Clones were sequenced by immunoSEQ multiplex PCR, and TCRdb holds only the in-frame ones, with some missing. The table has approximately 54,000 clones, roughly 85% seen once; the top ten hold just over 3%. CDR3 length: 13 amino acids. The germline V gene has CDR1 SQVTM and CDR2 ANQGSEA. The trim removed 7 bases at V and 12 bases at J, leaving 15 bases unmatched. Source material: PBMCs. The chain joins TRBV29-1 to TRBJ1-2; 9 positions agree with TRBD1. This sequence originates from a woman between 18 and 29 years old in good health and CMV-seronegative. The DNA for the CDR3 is TGCAGCGGCCTAACAGGGACAGGGACCCACAACACCTTC. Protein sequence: CSGLTGTGTHNTF.